This T cell receptor beta chain is drawn from a study of T-cell reconstitution after alpha-beta-depleted transplantation in children. General study findings and limits: T-cell counts and diversity at one year post-transplant came mainly from newly produced T cells.

This clonotype was picked up a small number of times. Its antigen is currently unknown. The J segment lost 0 bases and the V segment lost 3 bases, leaving 15 bases of the junction unmatched. The CDR3 has 19 amino acids. Germline V lookup: CDR1 MGHDK, CDR2 SYGVNS. This sample's TCRbeta library carried unique molecular identifier barcodes. TCRdb used MiXCR to reprocess the PCR reads, holding one entry per CDR3 protein. The sample records some 290,000 distinct CDR3 sequences, more than 20% being singletons. The chain has TRBV25-1 and TRBJ1-2, with TRBD1 matching 8 bases. The receptor was isolated from a male patient younger than 18 who had a stem cell transplant for acute lymphoblastic leukemia, so the T cells may come from the graft donor. The material was PBMCs, mostly from graft donor cells, obtained 180 days after TCRalphabeta/CD19-depleted stem cell transplant. CDR3 nucleotide sequence: TGTGCCAGCAGTGATGGGGATGGGGACAGGAGAAGGGCTAACTATGGCTACACCTTC. It specifies CASSDGDGDRRRANYGYTF.